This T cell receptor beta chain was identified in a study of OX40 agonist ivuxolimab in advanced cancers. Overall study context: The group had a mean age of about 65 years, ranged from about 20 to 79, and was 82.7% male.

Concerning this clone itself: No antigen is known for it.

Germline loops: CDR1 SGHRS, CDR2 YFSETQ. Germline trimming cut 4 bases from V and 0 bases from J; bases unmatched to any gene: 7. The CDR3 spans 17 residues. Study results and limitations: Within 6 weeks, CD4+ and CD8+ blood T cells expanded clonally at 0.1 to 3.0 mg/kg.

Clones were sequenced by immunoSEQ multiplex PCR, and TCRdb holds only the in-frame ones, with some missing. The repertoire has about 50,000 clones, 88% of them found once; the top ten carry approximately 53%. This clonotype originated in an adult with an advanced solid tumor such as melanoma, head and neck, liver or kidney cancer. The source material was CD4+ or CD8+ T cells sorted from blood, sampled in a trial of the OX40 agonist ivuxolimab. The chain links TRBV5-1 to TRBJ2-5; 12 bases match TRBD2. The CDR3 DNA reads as TGCGCCAGCAGCCGGGGACTAGCGGGTGGCTACCAAGAGACCCAGTACTTC. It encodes CASSRGLAGGYQETQYF.